Following are 5 T cell receptor beta chains from one sample sequenced in a study of blood T cell repertoires in COVID-19. TCRdb's table, derived via immunoSEQ multiplex PCR, lists solely in-frame clones and lacks some. The table includes some 180,000 clones, 79% detected once. Source material: PBMCs or T cells enriched from blood (not recorded which). All receptors come from a woman aged 70-85 years in a cohort exposed to, infected with or recovered from COVID-19 (not recorded which).

This sequence joins TRBV29-1 and TRBJ2-7; D may be TRBD2 (6 bases). The CDR3 extends over 13 amino acids. V shed 4 bases and J shed 9 bases, with 19 bases lying between them. Germline assignment: CDR1 SQVTM and CDR2 ANQGSEA. DNA of the CDR3: TGCAGCGTTGGCGGGACGGATCTTACGAGGCAGTACTTC. This codes for CSVGGTDLTRQYF.

V is TRBV25-1 and J is TRBJ2-1; perhaps TRBD2 as D (6 bases). V lost 3 bases, J lost 2 bases, and 11 bases lay in between. Looked up from germline, CDR1 is MGHDK and CDR2 is SYGVNS. The CDR3 is 15 amino acids. The CDR3 sequence: CASSDGAGPYNEQFF. The CDR3 coding sequence is TGTGCCAGCAGTGATGGAGCGGGTCCCTACAATGAGCAGTTCTTC. The full variable domain, in which reference TRBV25-1 and TRBJ2-1 provide the parts outside the CDR3, is EADIYQTPRYLVIGTGKKITLECSQTMGHDKMYWYQQDPGMELHLIHYSYGVNSTEKGDLSSESTVSRIRTEHFPLTLESARPSHTSQYLCASSDGAGPYNEQFFGPGTRLTVL.

The J gene is TRBJ2-7, the V gene TRBV3-1 (or the pseudogene TRBV3-2), with D perhaps TRBD1 (7 bases). Trimming took 8 bases from V and 4 from J, leaving 15 bases between them. The germline gives CDR1 LGHDT, CDR2 YNNKEL (reference sequence). This CDR3 contains 13 residues. The CDR3 is CASGWAGGYEQYF. CDR3 DNA sequence: TGTGCCAGCGGCTGGGCAGGGGGGTACGAGCAGTACTTC.

The chain combines TRBV7-3 with TRBJ2-1; tentatively, D is TRBD1 (6 bases). The ends were cut back, 5 bases at V and 9 bases at J, with 14 bases in the middle. The CDR3 spans 13 residues. Germline CDR1 SGHTA, CDR2 FQGTGA. The CDR3 reads CASSQYRVGEQFF. For the CDR3, the DNA is TGTGCCAGCAGCCAGTACAGGGTCGGTGAGCAGTTCTTC.

This clone has a handful of counts. The CDR3 loop reads CASTYLGGNGELFF. Here the CDR3 DNA reads TGTGCCAGTACCTATCTTGGCGGTAACGGGGAGCTGTTTTTT. The J gene is TRBJ2-2, the V gene TRBV19; D remains ambiguous. The CDR3 extends over 14 amino acids. The V and J ends lost 7 bases and 7 bases respectively, with 16 bases between them. Germline CDR1 and CDR2: LNHDA and SQIVND (reference sequence). The complete variable domain, with remaining parts taken from reference TRBV19 and TRBJ2-2, reads DGGITQSPKYLFRKEGQNVTLSCEQNLNHDAMYWYRQDPGQGLRLIYYSQIVNDFQKGDIAEGYSVSREKKESFPLTVTSAQKNPTAFYLCASTYLGGNGELFFGEGSRLTVL.